The 4 T cell receptor beta chains reported below all come from one sample, sequenced in a study of OX40 agonist ivuxolimab in advanced cancers. Repertoires were generated with immunoSEQ multiplex PCR, while TCRdb's copy carries only in-frame clones and drops some. This repertoire shows 77,000 or so clones, just under 80% found once; its top ten account for about 5.4%. Sequencing was performed on CD4+ or CD8+ T cells sorted from blood, taken in a trial of the OX40 agonist ivuxolimab. Receptor source: an adult with an advanced solid tumor such as melanoma, head and neck, liver or kidney cancer.

The chain is built from TRBV28 and TRBJ2-7; TRBD1 agrees at 9 bases. The CDR3 consists of 16 residues. Germline V gives CDR1 MDHEN, CDR2 SYDVKM. V shed 6 bases, J shed 6 bases, and the junction held 15 bases outside the gene matches. The CDR3: CASRYGGTGSLGEQYF. CDR3 nucleotide sequence: TGTGCCAGCAGATATGGTGGGACAGGGAGTTTGGGCGAGCAGTACTTC.

The J gene is TRBJ2-1, the V gene TRBV2, with a tentative D call TRBD2 (6 bases). Germline V gene data show CDR1 as SNHLY and CDR2 as FYNNEI. The CDR3 has 13 amino acids. Trimming took off 6 bases at V and 3 bases at J, with 9 bases between the two ends. The CDR3 sequence is CASRLASYNEQFF. The CDR3 DNA sequence: TGTGCCAGCAGACTAGCAAGCTACAATGAGCAGTTCTTC. Combining the CDR3 with reference TRBV2 and TRBJ2-1 gives the whole variable domain EPEVTQTPSHQVTQMGQEVILRCVPISNHLYFYWYRQILGQKVEFLVSFYNNEISEKSEIFDDQFSVERPDGSNFTLKIRSTKLEDSAMYFCASRLASYNEQFFGPGTRLTVL.

This chain connects TRBV7-2 to TRBJ2-4, with TRBD2 matching over 10 bases. V dropped 4 bases and J dropped 0; count of bases not matched to a gene: 0. Germline CDR1 SGHTA, CDR2 FQGNSA. The CDR3 covers 15 residues. CDR3 in DNA: TGTGCCAGCAGCTGGACTAGCGGAGCCAAAAACATTCAGTACTTC. It translates to CASSWTSGAKNIQYF. The whole variable domain, filled in from reference TRBV7-2 and TRBJ2-4, reads GAGVSQSPSNKVTEKGKDVELRCDPISGHTALYWYRQSLGQGLEFLIYFQGNSAPDKSGLPSDRFSAERTGGSVSTLTIQRTQQEDSAVYLCASSWTSGAKNIQYFGAGTRLSVL.

This chain links TRBV6-5 with TRBJ2-7, with D hard to call. V gave up 6 bases and J gave up 0 bases, with 12 bases separating them. Germline assignment: CDR1 MNHEY and CDR2 SVGAGI. The CDR3 is 14 residues long. CDR3 in DNA: TGTGCCAGCAGGGAGATATCGGGCTCCTACGAGCAGTACTTC. It is translated as CASREISGSYEQYF.